One and the same sample provided the 14 T cell receptor beta chains below, sequenced in a study of blood T cell repertoires in COVID-19. Here immunoSEQ multiplex PCR was the method, and the copy in TCRdb shows in-frame clones only, minus some. The table includes 400,000 or so clones, around 84% detected once. Material for sequencing was peripheral blood. The source of these receptors is a human donor in a cohort sampled during active COVID-19.

This clone was seen just once. The chain employs TRBV3-1 (or the pseudogene TRBV3-2) and TRBJ2-3; weak D call: TRBD2 (5 bases). Germline CDR1 LGHDT, CDR2 YNNKEL (reference sequence). Trimming left V 6 bases short and J 6 bases short, with 10 bases between. There are 12 residues in the CDR3. The CDR3 loop reads CASSRPGDTQYF. The DNA of the CDR3 is TGTGCCAGCAGTCGTCCGGGGGATACGCAGTATTTT.

The rearrangement uses TRBV5-4 and TRBJ1-2; TRBD1 might be the D (5 bases). Germline V gives CDR1 SGHNT, CDR2 YYREEE (reference sequence). CDR3 length equals 14 residues. Trimming took 4 bases from V and 7 from J, leaving 17 bases between them. The CDR3 region is CASSLPGGVVGYTF. For the CDR3, the DNA is TGTGCCAGCAGCCTACCTGGAGGGGTGGTTGGCTACACCTTC.

The rearrangement joins TRBV19 to TRBJ2-5; 7 bases fit TRBD2. The CDR3 covers 16 residues. Trimming at V came to 4 bases and at J to 3 bases, leaving 11 bases not matched to a gene. Germline CDR1 is LNHDA and CDR2 is SQIVND (reference sequence). CDR3 coding DNA: TGTGCCAGTAGTAATGGCCTAGCGGCTTACGAAGAGACCCAGTACTTC. It is translated as CASSNGLAAYEETQYF.

CDR3 loop: CASSVDRGAEAFF. The DNA of the CDR3 is TGCGCCAGCAGTGTTGACAGGGGGGCTGAAGCTTTCTTT. V usage is TRBV5-1 and J usage is TRBJ1-1, with 9 bases fitting TRBD1. CDR1 and CDR2 (germline): SGHRS, YFSETQ. The V gene end was trimmed by 5 bases and the J gene end by 6 bases; junction bases not matched to a gene: 5. The CDR3 length is 13 residues. Using reference TRBV5-1 and TRBJ1-1 for the parts outside the CDR3, the full variable domain is KAGVTQTPRYLIKTRGQQVTLSCSPISGHRSVSWYQQTPGQGLQFLFEYFSETQRNKGNFPGRFSGRQFSNSRSEMNVSTLELGDSALYLCASSVDRGAEAFFGQGTRLTVV.

The V and J genes are TRBV9 and TRBJ1-1; 11 nucleotides match TRBD1. Losses at the gene ends were 4 bases for V and 6 bases for J; bases not matched to a gene: 11. Germline V gene sequence: CDR1 SGDLS, CDR2 YYNGEE. The CDR3 covers 16 residues. The CDR3 DNA reads as TGTGCCAGCAGCCCTCGGACAGGGGGCAAGTCGGCTGAAGCTTTCTTT. Translated: CASSPRTGGKSAEAFF.

This sequence joins TRBV19 and TRBJ2-3; D gene uncertain. The germline gives CDR1 LNHDA, CDR2 SQIVND (reference sequence). Trimming cost V 4 bases and J 5 bases, with 13 bases left between them. The CDR3 consists of 14 residues. CDR3 in amino acids: CASSTTGGVDTQYF. CDR3 DNA sequence: TGTGCCAGTAGTACCACGGGTGGAGTAGATACGCAGTATTTT.

The chain links TRBV2 to TRBJ2-7, with D possibly being TRBD1 (6 bases). The germline gives CDR1 SNHLY, CDR2 FYNNEI. Trimming shortened V by 7 bases and J by 0 bases, and 13 bases separated the two germline ends. The length of the CDR3 is 14 residues. CDR3 DNA sequence: TGTGCCAGCAAGGTTTCGGGACACTCCTACGAGCAGTACTTC. Translation gives CASKVSGHSYEQYF.

Here the CDR3 DNA reads TGTGCCTGGAGTGACTTTAATGAGCAGTTCTTC. Residues: CAWSDFNEQFF. This sequence joins TRBV30 and TRBJ2-1; no firm D call. From germline, CDR1 is GTSNPN and CDR2 SVGIG (reference sequence). V lost 1 base and J 7 bases, leaving 5 bases between the germline ends. There are 11 residues in the CDR3.

This chain joins TRBV7-2 and TRBJ2-5, with 9 bases identical to TRBD2. With 6 bases clipped from V and 4 bases from J, the junction kept 21 bases outside the gene matches. The CDR3 spans 19 residues. Germline-derived CDR1 and CDR2 are SGHTA and FQGNSA. The CDR3: CASSSPSSPGLALRETQYF. For the CDR3, the DNA is TGTGCCAGCAGTTCTCCCTCTTCCCCGGGACTAGCCTTGCGAGAGACCCAGTACTTC.

This chain uses TRBV13 with TRBJ2-3, with 9 bases lining up with TRBD2. Germline V gene sequence: CDR1 PRHDT, CDR2 FYEKMQ (reference sequence). This CDR3 has 15 amino acids. Trimming at V came to 5 bases and at J to 0 bases, leaving 3 bases not matched to a gene. CDR3 nucleotide sequence: TGTGCCAGCAGCCCCAGCGGGAGGAGCACAGATACGCAGTATTTT. Translated, it gives CASSPSGRSTDTQYF.

The chain couples TRBV15 to TRBJ2-3, with D unresolved. Germline CDR1 is LNHNV and CDR2 is YYDKDF (reference sequence). This CDR3 has 15 residues. Trimming took off 1 base at V and 4 bases at J, with 12 bases between the two ends. For the CDR3, the DNA is TGTGCCACCAGCAGAGGGGCAAGGTATTCAGATACGCAGTATTTT. This gives the protein CATSRGARYSDTQYF.

This chain's CDR3 is CASSLASTGHEQYF. The CDR3 coding sequence is TGTGCCAGCAGCTTGGCGTCCACAGGGCACGAGCAGTACTTC. This sequence joins TRBV7-9 and TRBJ2-7, with D perhaps matching TRBD1 (6 bases). Germline V gene sequence: CDR1 SEHNR, CDR2 FQNEAQ (reference sequence). The CDR3 consists of 14 residues. V gave up 3 bases and J gave up 5 bases, with 14 bases separating them.

Of note for this clone: This same CDR3 is encoded by further DNA sequences in the sample. This chain links TRBV3-1 (or the pseudogene TRBV3-2) with TRBJ2-7; 8 bases line up with TRBD1. CDR1 is LGHDT, CDR2 YNNKEL, per germline (reference sequence). This CDR3 comprises 14 residues. Losses at the gene ends were 1 base for V and 2 bases for J; bases not matched to a gene: 1. As DNA, the CDR3 is TGTGCCAGCAGCCAAGGACAGGGGCCCTACGAGCAGTACTTC. Amino acid sequence: CASSQGQGPYEQYF.

The chain has TRBV6-2 or TRBV6-3 and TRBJ2-1, with 16 bases lining up with TRBD2. V lost 4 bases and J lost 4; bases outside the gene matches: 7. This CDR3 is 18 amino acids long. CDR1 is MNHEY, CDR2 SVGEGT, per germline. CDR3 nucleotide sequence: TGTGCCAGCAGTTGGGGAAAGGGACTAGCGGGAGGGTACAATGAGCAGTTCTTC. It yields the protein CASSWGKGLAGGYNEQFF.